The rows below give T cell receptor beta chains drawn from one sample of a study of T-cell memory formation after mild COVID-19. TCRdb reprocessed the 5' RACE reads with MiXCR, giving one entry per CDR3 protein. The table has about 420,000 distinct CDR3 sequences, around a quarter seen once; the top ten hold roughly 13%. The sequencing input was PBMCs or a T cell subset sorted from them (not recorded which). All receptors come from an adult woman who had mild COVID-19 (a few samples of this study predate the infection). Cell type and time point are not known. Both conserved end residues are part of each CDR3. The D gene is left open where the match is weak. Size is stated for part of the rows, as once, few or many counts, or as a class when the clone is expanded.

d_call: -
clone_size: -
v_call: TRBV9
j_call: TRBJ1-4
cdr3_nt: TGTGCCAGCAGCGCTGGACTGACCTTCGATGAAAAACTGTTTTTT
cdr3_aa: CASSAGLTFDEKLFF

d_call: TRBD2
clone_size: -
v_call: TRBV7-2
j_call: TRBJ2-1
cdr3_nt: TGTGCCAGCAGCTTGAGCGGGGTAAGGGTCAATGAGCAGTTCTTC
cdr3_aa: CASSLSGVRVNEQFF

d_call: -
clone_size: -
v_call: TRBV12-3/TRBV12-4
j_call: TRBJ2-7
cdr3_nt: TGTGCCAGCAGACCCAGGGACACGTCCTACGAGCAGTACTTC
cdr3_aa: CASRPRDTSYEQYF

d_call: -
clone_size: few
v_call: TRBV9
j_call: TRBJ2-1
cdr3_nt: TGTGCCAGCAGCGGGGGACCCTTTCCCCCAGACTCCTACAATGAGCAGTTCTTC
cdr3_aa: CASSGGPFPPDSYNEQFF

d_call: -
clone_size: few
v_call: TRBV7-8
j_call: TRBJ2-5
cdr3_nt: TGTGCCAGCAGCTTCGATCGGGGGCCCAGGGAGACCCAGTACTTC
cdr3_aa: CASSFDRGPRETQYF

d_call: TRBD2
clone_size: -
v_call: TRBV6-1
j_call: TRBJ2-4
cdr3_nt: TGTGCCAGCAGCACCTTAGCGGGACAAGCCAAAAACATTCAGTACTTC
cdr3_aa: CASSTLAGQAKNIQYF

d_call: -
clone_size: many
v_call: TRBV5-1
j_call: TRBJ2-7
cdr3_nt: TGCGCCAGCAGCTTGGACTTCGGAAATACCTACGAGCAGTACTTC
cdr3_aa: CASSLDFGNTYEQYF

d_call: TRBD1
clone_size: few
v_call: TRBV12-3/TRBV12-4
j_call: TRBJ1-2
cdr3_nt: TGTGCCAGCAAACCAGGGACAGGGAAACCTCATGGCTACACCTTC
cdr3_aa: CASKPGTGKPHGYTF

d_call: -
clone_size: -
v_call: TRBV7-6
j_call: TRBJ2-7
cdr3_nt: TGTGCCAGCAGCTTGCATTCAGCCGCCTACGAGCAGTACTTC
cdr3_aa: CASSLHSAAYEQYF

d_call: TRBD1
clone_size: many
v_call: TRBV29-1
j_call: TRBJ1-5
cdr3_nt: TGCAGCGTTAGGACAGGGGAACAGCCCCAGCATTTT
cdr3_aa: CSVRTGEQPQHF

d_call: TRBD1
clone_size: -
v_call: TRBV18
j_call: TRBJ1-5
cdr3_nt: TGTGCCAGCTCACCATTCGAGTACAGGGGAGGTCAGCCCCAGCATTTT
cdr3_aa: CASSPFEYRGGQPQHF

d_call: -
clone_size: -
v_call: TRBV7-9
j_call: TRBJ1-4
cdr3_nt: TGTGCCAGCAGCCCCCGGAGAGGGGGGGTTGAAAAACTGTTTTTT
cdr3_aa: CASSPRRGGVEKLFF

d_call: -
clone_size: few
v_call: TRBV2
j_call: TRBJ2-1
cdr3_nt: TGTGCCAGCAGCTTGGACCTGATTAACTCCTACAATGAGCAGTTCTTC
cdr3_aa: CASSLDLINSYNEQFF

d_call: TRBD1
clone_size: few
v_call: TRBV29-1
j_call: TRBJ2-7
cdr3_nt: TGCAGCGTTTACGGGACAGGGGTCCACGAGCAGTACTTC
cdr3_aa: CSVYGTGVHEQYF

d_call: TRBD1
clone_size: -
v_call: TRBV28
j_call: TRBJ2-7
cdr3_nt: TGTGCCAGCAGCCCGACCTCCGGGACAGGGTTTGTTCTCGAGCAGTACTTC
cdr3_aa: CASSPTSGTGFVLEQYF

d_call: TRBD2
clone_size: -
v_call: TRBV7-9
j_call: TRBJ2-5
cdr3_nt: TGTGCCAGCGGATTCCAATCGTGGGTAGCGGGTACCTCCAGGGAGACCCAGTACTTC
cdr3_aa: CASGFQSWVAGTSRETQYF

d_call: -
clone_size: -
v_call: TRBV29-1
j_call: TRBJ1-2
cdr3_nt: TGCAGCGAAGGACGGGCCTATGGCTACACCTTC
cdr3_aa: CSEGRAYGYTF

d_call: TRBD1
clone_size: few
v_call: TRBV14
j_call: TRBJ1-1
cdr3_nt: TGTGCCAGCAGCCAAGATTTAAGGGACAGGGACACTGAAGCTTTCTTT
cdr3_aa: CASSQDLRDRDTEAFF

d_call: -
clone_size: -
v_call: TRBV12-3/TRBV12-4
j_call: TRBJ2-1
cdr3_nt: TGTGCCAGCAGTTTTTTTGAAGGCTCCTACAATGAGCAGTTCTTC
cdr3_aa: CASSFFEGSYNEQFF

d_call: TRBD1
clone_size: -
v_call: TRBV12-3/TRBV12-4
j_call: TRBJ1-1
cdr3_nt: TGTGCCAGCAGTTTTCGCAGGGGGCCCACTGAAGCTTTCTTT
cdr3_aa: CASSFRRGPTEAFF

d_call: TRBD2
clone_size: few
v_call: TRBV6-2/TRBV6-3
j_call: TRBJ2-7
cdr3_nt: TGTGCCAGCAGCCTCAGCGGGGGAAAGGCCTACGAGCAGTACTTC
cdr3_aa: CASSLSGGKAYEQYF

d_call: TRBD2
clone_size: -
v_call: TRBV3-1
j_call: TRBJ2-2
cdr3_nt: TGTGCCAGCAGCCCGGGACTAGCGGGAGTAGGCGGGGAGCTGTTTTTT
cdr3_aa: CASSPGLAGVGGELFF

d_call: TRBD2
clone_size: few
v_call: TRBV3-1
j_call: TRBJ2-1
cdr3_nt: TGTGCCAGCAGCCAAGACCTTAGCGGGGGTAGCTCCTACAATGAGCAGTTCTTC
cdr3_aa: CASSQDLSGGSSYNEQFF

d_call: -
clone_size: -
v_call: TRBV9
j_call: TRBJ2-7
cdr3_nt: TGTGCCAGCAGCGTGCAGGGTGGGGCGAACTCCTACGAGCAGTACTTC
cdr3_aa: CASSVQGGANSYEQYF

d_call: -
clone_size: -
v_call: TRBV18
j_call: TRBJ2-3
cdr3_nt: TGTGCCAGCTCACCGAGCTACCTTAGCACAGATACGCAGTATTTT
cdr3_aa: CASSPSYLSTDTQYF

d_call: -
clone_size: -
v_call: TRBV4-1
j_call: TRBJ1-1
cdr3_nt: TGCGCCAGCAGCCCCTCCGGGGAGATTGAAGCTTTCTTT
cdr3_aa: CASSPSGEIEAFF

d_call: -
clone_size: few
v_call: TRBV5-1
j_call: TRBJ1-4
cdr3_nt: TGCGCCAGCAGCTATAATTACAGGGAGAATGAAAAACTGTTTTTT
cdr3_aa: CASSYNYRENEKLFF

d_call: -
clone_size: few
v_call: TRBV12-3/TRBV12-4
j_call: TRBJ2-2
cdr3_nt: TGTGCCAGCAGTTTCCGAAGGGCCGCTCTTCCTTCAACCGGGGAGCTGTTTTTT
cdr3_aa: CASSFRRAALPSTGELFF

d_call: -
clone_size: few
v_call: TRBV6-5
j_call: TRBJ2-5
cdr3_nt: TGTGCCAGCAAGACCCCGACCACGAGGGAGACCCAGTACTTC
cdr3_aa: CASKTPTTRETQYF

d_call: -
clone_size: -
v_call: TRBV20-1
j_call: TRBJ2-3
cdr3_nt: TGCAGTGCTAGGACCTTGGCAGCCGTCACAGATACGCAGTATTTT
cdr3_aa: CSARTLAAVTDTQYF

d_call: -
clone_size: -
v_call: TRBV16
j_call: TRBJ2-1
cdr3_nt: TGTGCCAGCTCACCAATAGCAGAGCAGTTCTTC
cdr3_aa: CASSPIAEQFF

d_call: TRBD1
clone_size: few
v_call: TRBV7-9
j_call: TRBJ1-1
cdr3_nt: TGTGCCAGCAGCGAACAGGGGGTGGCTTTCTTT
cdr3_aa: CASSEQGVAFF

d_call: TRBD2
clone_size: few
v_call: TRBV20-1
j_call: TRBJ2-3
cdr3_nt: TGCAGTGCTAGGAAAAGCGGGAGGCTCGTCAATACGCAGTATTTT
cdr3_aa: CSARKSGRLVNTQYF

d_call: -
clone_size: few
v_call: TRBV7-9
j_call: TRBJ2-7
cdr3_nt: TGTGCCAGCAGCTTGGGCGGGACCGAGCAGTACTTC
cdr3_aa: CASSLGGTEQYF

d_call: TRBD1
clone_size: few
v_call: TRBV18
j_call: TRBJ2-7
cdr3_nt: TGTGCCAGCTCACCGTCGGACAGGTCCTACGAGCAGTACTTC
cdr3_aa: CASSPSDRSYEQYF

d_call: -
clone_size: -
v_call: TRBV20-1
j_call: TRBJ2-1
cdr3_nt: TGCAGTGCTAGAGGGGACCCCTCCTACAATGAGCAGTTCTTC
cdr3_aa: CSARGDPSYNEQFF

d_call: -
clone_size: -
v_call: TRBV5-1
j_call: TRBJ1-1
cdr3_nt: TGCGCCAGCAGCTCATCTGTTGGGGACACTGAAGCTTTCTTT
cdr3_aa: CASSSSVGDTEAFF

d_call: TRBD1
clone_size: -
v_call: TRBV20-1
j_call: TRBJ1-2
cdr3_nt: TGCAGTGCCCCAGGGGGCGCGGAGTATGGCTACACCTTC
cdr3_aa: CSAPGGAEYGYTF

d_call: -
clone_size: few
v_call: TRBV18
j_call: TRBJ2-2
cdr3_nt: TGTGCCAGCTCACCACGAGGATTGGGTGTAGACACCGGGGAGCTGTTTTTT
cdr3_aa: CASSPRGLGVDTGELFF

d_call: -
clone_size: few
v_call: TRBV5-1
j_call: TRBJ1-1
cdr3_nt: TGCGCCAGCAGCTCCTGGGGATCGGACACTGAAGCTTTCTTT
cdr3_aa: CASSSWGSDTEAFF

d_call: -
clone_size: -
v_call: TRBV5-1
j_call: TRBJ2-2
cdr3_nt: TGCGCCAGCAGCTCGGAAGGCTCAAACACCGGGGAGCTGTTTTTT
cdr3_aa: CASSSEGSNTGELFF

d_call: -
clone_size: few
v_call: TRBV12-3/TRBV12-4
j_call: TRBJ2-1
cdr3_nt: TGTGCCAGCAGTTTCTCGCAGGGAATAGTGAATGAGCAGTTCTTC
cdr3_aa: CASSFSQGIVNEQFF

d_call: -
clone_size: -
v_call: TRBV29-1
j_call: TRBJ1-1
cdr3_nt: TGCAGCGTTGTAGAATCCTTAGCTTTCTTT
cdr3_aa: CSVVESLAFF

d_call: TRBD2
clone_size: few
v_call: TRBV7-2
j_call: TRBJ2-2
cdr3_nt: TGTGCCAGCAGAATCACTAGCGGGAGGGGCGGGGAGCTGTTTTTT
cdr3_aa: CASRITSGRGGELFF

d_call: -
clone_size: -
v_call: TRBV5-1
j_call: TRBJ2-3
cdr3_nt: TGCGCCGGATCTCGGGACAGCACAGATACGCAGTATTTT
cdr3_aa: CAGSRDSTDTQYF

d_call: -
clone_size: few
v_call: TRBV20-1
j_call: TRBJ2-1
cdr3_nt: TGCAGTGCAAACCGGGAGAATGAGCAGTTCTTC
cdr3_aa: CSANRENEQFF

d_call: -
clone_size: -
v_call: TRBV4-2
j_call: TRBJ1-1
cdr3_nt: TGTGCCAGCAAAGGGCCGGGGTCCAAGTCTGAAGCTTTCTTT
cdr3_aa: CASKGPGSKSEAFF

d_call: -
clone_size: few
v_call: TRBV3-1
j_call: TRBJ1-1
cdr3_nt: TGTGCCAGCAGCCAAGTTCCACGCGTGAACACTGAAGCTTTCTTT
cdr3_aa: CASSQVPRVNTEAFF

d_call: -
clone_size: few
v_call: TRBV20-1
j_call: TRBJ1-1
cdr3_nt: TGCAGTGCTAGAGATTTGAGGAACACTGAAGCTTTCTTT
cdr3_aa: CSARDLRNTEAFF

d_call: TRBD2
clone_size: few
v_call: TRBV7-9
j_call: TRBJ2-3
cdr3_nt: TGTGCCAGCAGCGGGTATGGACTAGCGGGAGTGTATTTT
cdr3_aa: CASSGYGLAGVYF